This T cell receptor (beta chain) was identified during a study of blood T cell repertoires in COVID-19. On the study more broadly: Sites in the United States, Italy and Spain provided acute and convalescent COVID-19 samples. PBMCs, B-cell-depleted T cells, or T cells were the source of the cDNA or gDNA that made up the material.

In the authors' methods: Cell counts per sample came from amplifying reference gene primers. Produced via immunoSEQ multiplex PCR; TCRdb's table is partial and in-frame only. V and J calls plus clone size are reproduced from that table; the DNA served to infer D and trimming. The sample holds approximately 110,000 clones, 69% seen once. V lost 4 bases, J lost 3 bases, and 23 bases lay in between. CDR1 is KGHSY, CDR2 FQNENV, per germline. There are 18 residues in the CDR3. J is TRBJ2-3 and V is TRBV16; D is undetermined. The TCR originated in a man older than 75 with acute or convalescent COVID-19. The material sequenced was peripheral blood. In DNA form, the CDR3 reads TGTGCCAGCAGCCTAGACATCCTAACGGTGTTCGGTACAGATACGCAGTATTTT. Residues: CASSLDILTVFGTDTQYF.